The rows below give T cell receptor beta chains drawn from one sample of a study of glioma-infiltrating T cells. A single record per CDR3 protein comes from TCRdb applying MiXCR to the multiplex PCR reads. The table lists about 140,000 distinct CDR3 sequences, about two fifths of them singletons. Sequencing input: glioma tissue, nonneoplastic brain tissue, or PBMCs (not recorded which). These receptors originate from a human donor with low-grade glioma or glioblastoma, undergoing nonglioma brain surgery, or in good health (not recorded which). CDR3s include the opening cysteine and the closing phenylalanine or tryptophan. Fields, in order: clone size, D gene, J gene, V gene, CDR3 DNA, CDR3 protein. D genes are given only for firm matches. Expanded clones are given a class, and other clones once, few, many or no size at all.

many	-	TRBJ1-2	TRBV6-2/TRBV6-3	TGTGCCAGCAGTTACGTTGGGAACTATGGCTACACCTTC	CASSYVGNYGYTF
-	TRBD1	TRBJ1-1	TRBV5-1	TGCGCCAGCAGCCCCTGGGACAGCTTTTCTGAAGCTTTCTTT	CASSPWDSFSEAFF
few	TRBD1	TRBJ1-1	TRBV6-6	TGTGCCAGCAGTTACGGACAGGGGGTTGAAGCTTTCTTT	CASSYGQGVEAFF
-	-	TRBJ2-5	TRBV19	TGTGCCAGTAGTAAAGACAGACAGGAGACCCAGTACTTC	CASSKDRQETQYF
-	TRBD2	TRBJ2-3	TRBV12-3/TRBV12-4	TGTGCCAGCAGTTTAGCGCTTGCGGCTAGCGGGGACACAGATACGCAGTATTTT	CASSLALAASGDTDTQYF
many	TRBD2	TRBJ2-5	TRBV20-1	TGCAGTGCTAGAGAACTTCGACTAGCGGAAGAGACCCAGTACTTC	CSARELRLAEETQYF
few	-	TRBJ1-5	TRBV15	TGTGCCACCAGCAGGGGGGGAGAGGATCGAAATCAGCCCCAGCATTTT	CATSRGGEDRNQPQHF
many	-	TRBJ2-7	TRBV6-1	TGTGCCAGCAGTGATTATCTCTACGAGCAGTACTTC	CASSDYLYEQYF
-	-	TRBJ1-4	TRBV28	TGTGCCAGCAGTTTTGATGCCGGGTTAACTAATGAAAAACTGTTTTTT	CASSFDAGLTNEKLFF
-	-	TRBJ2-1	TRBV6-6	TGTGCCAGCAGTTACCGGGCCAGCTCCTACAATGAGCAGTTCTTC	CASSYRASSYNEQFF
-	-	TRBJ2-7	TRBV3-1	TGTGCCAGCAGCGTATCGGGATATGGCGAGCAGTACTTC	CASSVSGYGEQYF
-	-	TRBJ2-5	TRBV4-1	TGCGCCAGCAGCCCAAGGAGGACGGGGCGGGAGACCCAGTACTTC	CASSPRRTGRETQYF
-	-	TRBJ1-2	TRBV20-1	TGCAGTGCTAGAGGGGGACATGACCATGGCTACACCTTC	CSARGGHDHGYTF
many	-	TRBJ2-2	TRBV7-2	TGTGCCAGCAGCTTAAGATTGCCCGGGGAGCTGTTTTTT	CASSLRLPGELFF
-	TRBD1	TRBJ1-2	TRBV11-2	TGTGCCAGCAGCTTATTACCGACAGGGAACGGCTACACCTTC	CASSLLPTGNGYTF
-	TRBD2	TRBJ2-3	TRBV20-1	TGCAGTGCCACTACTAGCGGTCTCACAGATACGCAGTATTTT	CSATTSGLTDTQYF
-	-	TRBJ1-4	TRBV19	TGTGCCAGTAGCAGGACAACAACTAATGAAAAACTGTTTTTT	CASSRTTTNEKLFF
few	TRBD1	TRBJ1-5	TRBV6-6	TGTGCCAGCAGTTACTCCTCAGGGGGTAATCAGCCCCAGCATTTT	CASSYSSGGNQPQHF
once	-	TRBJ1-6	TRBV6-2/TRBV6-3	TGTGCCAGCAGCCAAGAGTATAATTCACCCCTCCACTTT	CASSQEYNSPLHF
few	-	TRBJ1-5	TRBV19	TGTGCCAGTAGTCCCGGACAGCAGGGACAGCCCCAGCATTTT	CASSPGQQGQPQHF
few	-	TRBJ1-5	TRBV10-3	TGTGCCATCCGGGGAGAAGTGGATCAGCCCCAGCATTTT	CAIRGEVDQPQHF
-	-	TRBJ2-7	TRBV28	TGTGCCACCCTAGACAGGCCAACCTACGAGCAGTACTTC	CATLDRPTYEQYF
-	-	TRBJ2-5	TRBV6-2/TRBV6-3	TGTGCCAGCAGCCCGCTGCGGGCCCAAGAGACCCAGTACTTC	CASSPLRAQETQYF
-	-	TRBJ1-1	TRBV27	TGTGCCAGCAGTCGGGTCAGGAACACTGAAGCTTTCTTT	CASSRVRNTEAFF
-	-	TRBJ2-7	TRBV10-3	TGTGCCATCGGCCCAAGGGGGGGTCACGAGCAGTACTTC	CAIGPRGGHEQYF
many	-	TRBJ2-3	TRBV6-1	TGTGCCAGCAGCGACAACCGGCCAGGTCCAGATACGCAGTATTTT	CASSDNRPGPDTQYF
many	-	TRBJ2-1	TRBV6-1	TGTGCCAGCTCGAGAGGGTATGATGAGCAGTTCTTC	CASSRGYDEQFF
-	-	TRBJ1-5	TRBV7-2	TGTGCCAGCAGCCAGGACTCTCGGGGGCAGCCCCAGCATTTT	CASSQDSRGQPQHF
-	-	TRBJ2-5	TRBV27	TGTGCCAGCAGTCCTTCTAATACAGGGCGGGAGACCCAGTACTTC	CASSPSNTGRETQYF
few	-	TRBJ2-1	TRBV6-1	TGTGCCAGCAGGCGAGCGACCACCTACAATGAGCAGTTCTTC	CASRRATTYNEQFF
-	-	TRBJ2-3	TRBV6-6	TGTGCCAGCAGTTACTCCGGGGCGGTAGGCGCAGATACGCAGTATTTT	CASSYSGAVGADTQYF
-	-	TRBJ1-2	TRBV20-1	TGCAGTGCGGCGGCAGTGGGCGTGGGCTACACCTTC	CSAAAVGVGYTF
-	-	TRBJ2-2	TRBV28	TGTGCCAGCAGTACAACTGTCGGGGAGCTGTTTTTT	CASSTTVGELFF
-	-	TRBJ1-5	TRBV19	TGTGCCACTTGTAAGGCCCTTAGCAATCAGCCCCAGCATTTT	CATCKALSNQPQHF
few	-	TRBJ1-6	TRBV6-6	TGTGCCAGCAGTTACGGGTCGGGGGGCAACTCACCCCTCCACTTT	CASSYGSGGNSPLHF
once	TRBD1	TRBJ1-2	TRBV28	TGTGCCAGCACCCCGCTTACAGGGGGTGGCTACACCTTC	CASTPLTGGGYTF
few	-	TRBJ2-1	TRBV6-1	TGTGCCAGCAGTGTTGGGTCGGGGCTCCCCCATGAGCAGTTCTTC	CASSVGSGLPHEQFF
-	-	TRBJ2-3	TRBV6-6	TGTGCCAGCAGTTACCCTCTAGGGACATCGAACCCTCAAACTAGCACAGATACGCAGTATTTT	CASSYPLGTSNPQTSTDTQYF
few	-	TRBJ2-3	TRBV6-1	TGTGCCAGCGGCAAGGCCGGGGGGCCAGATACGCAGTATTTT	CASGKAGGPDTQYF